Sequencing of this TCR beta chain was carried out in a study of T-cell memory formation after mild COVID-19. The V end was cut by 4 bases, the J end by 5 bases, with 11 bases between. The CDR3 length is 12 residues. Germline loops: CDR1 DFQATT, CDR2 SNEGSKA (reference sequence). TCRdb recomputed calls from the 5' RACE reads with MiXCR, one row per CDR3 protein. The table lists approximately 46,000 distinct CDR3 sequences, roughly 12% of them singletons. The sequence came from a young man who had mild COVID-19 (a few samples of this study predate the infection). Cell type and time point are not known. V gene TRBV20-1 combines with J gene TRBJ2-5; D is possibly TRBD1 or TRBD2 (5 bases each). The sample comprised PBMCs or a T cell subset sorted from them (not recorded which). Written as DNA, the CDR3 is TGCAGTGCTAAGGGACCTGGGGAGACCCAGTACTTC. Amino acids: CSAKGPGETQYF.